A selection of T cell receptor beta chains follows, all from one sample in a study of blood T cell repertoires in COVID-19. TCRdb's table, derived via immunoSEQ multiplex PCR, lists solely in-frame clones and lacks some. This table holds approximately 250,000 clones, around 84% found once. Sequenced: peripheral blood. Receptors were obtained from a woman in her sixties with COVID-19, enrolled during active disease. Each CDR3 is given with its conserved first and last residue. The order of the fields is J gene, D gene, CDR3 length, V gene, clone size, CDR3 protein, CDR3 DNA. A D gene is named only where the DNA matches it firmly. Rows may omit the clone size; those that give it use once, few, many or a size class.

j_gene: TRBJ2-7
d_gene: TRBD2
len: 17
v_gene: TRBV7-8
abundance: -
CDR3aa: CASSLARSRTSGYEQYF
CDR3nt: TGTGCCAGCAGCTTAGCGCGTAGTCGGACTAGCGGCTACGAGCAGTACTTC

j_gene: TRBJ1-6
d_gene: -
len: 15
v_gene: TRBV5-1
abundance: once
CDR3aa: CASSSIQGGNSPLHF
CDR3nt: TGCGCCAGCAGCTCCATACAGGGAGGGAATTCACCCCTCCACTTT

j_gene: TRBJ1-5
d_gene: TRBD1
len: 15
v_gene: TRBV5-5
abundance: -
CDR3aa: CASSQRTGRGQPQHF
CDR3nt: TGTGCCAGCAGCCAGCGGACAGGCCGGGGTCAGCCCCAGCATTTT

j_gene: TRBJ2-2
d_gene: TRBD1
len: 16
v_gene: TRBV5-6
abundance: few
CDR3aa: CASSLEQGANTGELFF
CDR3nt: TGTGCCAGCAGCTTGGAACAGGGGGCGAACACCGGGGAGCTGTTTTTT

j_gene: TRBJ1-2
d_gene: -
len: 13
v_gene: TRBV5-1
abundance: -
CDR3aa: CASSLATAYGYTF
CDR3nt: TGCGCCAGCAGCTTGGCCACAGCCTATGGCTACACCTTC

j_gene: TRBJ2-1
d_gene: TRBD2
len: 17
v_gene: TRBV5-6
abundance: -
CDR3aa: CASSGLSGLAGNNEQFF
CDR3nt: TGTGCCAGCAGCGGGCTGTCGGGACTAGCGGGTAACAATGAGCAGTTCTTC

j_gene: TRBJ2-1
d_gene: TRBD2
len: 19
v_gene: TRBV11-3
abundance: -
CDR3aa: CASSLDFSPGTSGSGEQFF
CDR3nt: TGTGCCAGCAGCTTAGACTTTTCACCCGGGACTAGCGGGTCAGGTGAGCAGTTCTTC

j_gene: TRBJ2-4
d_gene: -
len: 13
v_gene: TRBV2
abundance: -
CDR3aa: CASSGGQGNIQYF
CDR3nt: TGTGCCAGCAGTGGGGGGCAGGGAAACATTCAGTACTTC

j_gene: TRBJ2-1
d_gene: TRBD2
len: 20
v_gene: TRBV7-3
abundance: -
CDR3aa: CASSYMGRLAGGLVGNEQFF
CDR3nt: TGTGCCAGCAGCTACATGGGGCGGCTAGCGGGAGGACTCGTGGGGAATGAGCAGTTCTTC

j_gene: TRBJ2-7
d_gene: TRBD1
len: 16
v_gene: TRBV28
abundance: -
CDR3aa: CASSTRQGGPRVEQYF
CDR3nt: TGTGCCAGCAGTACCCGACAGGGTGGGCCGCGGGTCGAGCAGTACTTC

j_gene: TRBJ2-1
d_gene: -
len: 13
v_gene: TRBV30
abundance: once
CDR3aa: CAWSGHRVYEQFF
CDR3nt: TGTGCCTGGAGTGGTCACAGGGTCTATGAGCAGTTCTTC

j_gene: TRBJ1-5
d_gene: TRBD1
len: 16
v_gene: TRBV27
abundance: once
CDR3aa: CASRSSGTGLNQPQHF
CDR3nt: TGTGCCAGCAGGTCGTCCGGGACAGGGCTCAATCAGCCCCAGCATTTT

j_gene: TRBJ2-1
d_gene: -
len: 11
v_gene: TRBV4-3
abundance: -
CDR3aa: CASSRRNEQFF
CDR3nt: TGCGCCAGCAGCCGGAGGAATGAGCAGTTCTTC

j_gene: TRBJ1-5
d_gene: -
len: 13
v_gene: TRBV30
abundance: -
CDR3aa: CAWSPDRNQPQHF
CDR3nt: TGTGCCTGGAGTCCCGACAGAAATCAGCCCCAGCATTTT

j_gene: TRBJ2-7
d_gene: -
len: 13
v_gene: TRBV3-1/TRBV3-2
abundance: -
CDR3aa: CASAEGAHYEQYF
CDR3nt: TGTGCCAGCGCGGAGGGGGCCCACTACGAGCAGTACTTC

j_gene: TRBJ2-5
d_gene: -
len: 13
v_gene: TRBV24-1
abundance: -
CDR3aa: CATSIPGAETQYF
CDR3nt: TGTGCCACCAGTATTCCGGGAGCAGAGACCCAGTACTTC

j_gene: TRBJ2-3
d_gene: TRBD1
len: 14
v_gene: TRBV5-1
abundance: -
CDR3aa: CASSLGQGSDTQYF
CDR3nt: TGCGCCAGCAGCTTGGGACAGGGGTCAGATACGCAGTATTTT

j_gene: TRBJ1-1
d_gene: TRBD1
len: 13
v_gene: TRBV19
abundance: -
CDR3aa: CASTPTGTGKAFF
CDR3nt: TGTGCCAGTACCCCCACAGGGACAGGGAAAGCTTTCTTT

j_gene: TRBJ2-3
d_gene: TRBD2
len: 12
v_gene: TRBV7-8
abundance: -
CDR3aa: CASSASGTTQYF
CDR3nt: TGTGCCAGCAGCGCTTCGGGGACTACCCAGTATTTT

j_gene: TRBJ2-1
d_gene: -
len: 11
v_gene: TRBV20-1
abundance: -
CDR3aa: CSARTDNEQFF
CDR3nt: TGCAGTGCTAGAACAGACAATGAGCAGTTCTTC

j_gene: TRBJ2-1
d_gene: TRBD2
len: 16
v_gene: TRBV7-2
abundance: -
CDR3aa: CASSYLGLAGSNEQFF
CDR3nt: TGTGCCAGCAGCTACCTTGGACTAGCGGGTTCCAATGAGCAGTTCTTC

j_gene: TRBJ2-7
d_gene: -
len: 13
v_gene: TRBV6-4
abundance: -
CDR3aa: CATRGGYPYEQYF
CDR3nt: TGTGCCACCAGGGGGGGGTATCCCTACGAGCAGTACTTC

j_gene: TRBJ2-1
d_gene: -
len: 15
v_gene: TRBV28
abundance: -
CDR3aa: CASSFWVDGNNEQFF
CDR3nt: TGTGCCAGCAGTTTTTGGGTCGACGGGAACAATGAGCAGTTCTTC

j_gene: TRBJ1-2
d_gene: TRBD1
len: 16
v_gene: TRBV28
abundance: -
CDR3aa: CASSLRGQGANYGYTF
CDR3nt: TGTGCCAGCAGTTTACGCGGCCAGGGGGCTAACTATGGCTACACCTTC

j_gene: TRBJ2-7
d_gene: TRBD2
len: 16
v_gene: TRBV7-2
abundance: -
CDR3aa: CASSPVSGLGSYEQYF
CDR3nt: TGTGCCAGCAGCCCGGTTAGCGGGCTGGGCTCCTACGAGCAGTACTTC

j_gene: TRBJ2-2
d_gene: -
len: 17
v_gene: TRBV5-1
abundance: -
CDR3aa: CASSLLGGGSNTGELFF
CDR3nt: TGCGCCAGCAGCTTGTTAGGTGGAGGGTCGAACACCGGGGAGCTGTTTTTT

j_gene: TRBJ2-7
d_gene: -
len: 16
v_gene: TRBV29-1
abundance: -
CDR3aa: CRGGDEKSSGSYEQYF
CDR3nt: TGCAGGGGGGGCGACGAGAAAAGCTCGGGGTCCTACGAGCAGTACTTC

j_gene: TRBJ2-1
d_gene: TRBD2
len: 17
v_gene: TRBV15
abundance: -
CDR3aa: CATSRDRTSGSIDEQFF
CDR3nt: TGTGCCACCAGCAGAGATAGGACTAGCGGGAGTATAGATGAGCAGTTCTTC

j_gene: TRBJ1-4
d_gene: -
len: 14
v_gene: TRBV28
abundance: -
CDR3aa: CASRLGLQGEKLFF
CDR3nt: TGTGCCAGCAGACTGGGACTGCAAGGTGAAAAACTGTTTTTT

j_gene: TRBJ2-1
d_gene: -
len: 11
v_gene: TRBV20-1
abundance: -
CDR3aa: CSVASVNEQFF
CDR3nt: TGCAGTGTTGCTAGCGTCAATGAGCAGTTCTTC

j_gene: TRBJ2-3
d_gene: TRBD2
len: 18
v_gene: TRBV27
abundance: -
CDR3aa: CASSSRPGLAGGIDTQYF
CDR3nt: TGTGCCAGCAGTTCCCGTCCGGGACTAGCGGGAGGGATAGATACGCAGTATTTT

j_gene: TRBJ1-1
d_gene: TRBD1
len: 12
v_gene: TRBV6-5
abundance: -
CDR3aa: CASRRTGAEAFF
CDR3nt: TGTGCCAGCAGACGGACAGGGGCTGAAGCTTTCTTT

j_gene: TRBJ2-1
d_gene: TRBD1
len: 15
v_gene: TRBV7-2
abundance: -
CDR3aa: CASSPGQGAFNEQFF
CDR3nt: TGTGCCAGCAGCCCCGGACAGGGGGCTTTCAATGAGCAGTTCTTC

j_gene: TRBJ1-6
d_gene: -
len: 19
v_gene: TRBV7-6
abundance: -
CDR3aa: CASSLLTGQPSSYNSPLHF
CDR3nt: TGTGCCAGCAGCTTATTAACCGGACAGCCGAGCTCCTATAATTCACCCCTCCACTTT

j_gene: TRBJ2-1
d_gene: TRBD2
len: 16
v_gene: TRBV5-4
abundance: -
CDR3aa: CASSRRAGPTYNEQFF
CDR3nt: TGTGCCAGCAGCCGCCGAGCGGGACCAACCTACAATGAGCAGTTCTTC

j_gene: TRBJ2-7
d_gene: TRBD1
len: 14
v_gene: TRBV7-9
abundance: -
CDR3aa: CASSPRQGSYEQYF
CDR3nt: TGTGCCAGCAGCCCCAGACAGGGTTCCTACGAGCAGTACTTC

j_gene: TRBJ2-7
d_gene: -
len: 14
v_gene: TRBV5-4
abundance: -
CDR3aa: CASSLVGGPYEQYF
CDR3nt: TGTGCCAGCAGCTTGGTCGGGGGACCCTACGAGCAGTACTTC

j_gene: TRBJ1-1
d_gene: -
len: 14
v_gene: TRBV11-2
abundance: -
CDR3aa: CASSLVGADTEAFF
CDR3nt: TGTGCCAGCAGCTTAGTTGGGGCCGACACTGAAGCTTTCTTT

j_gene: TRBJ1-2
d_gene: TRBD1
len: 13
v_gene: TRBV30
abundance: -
CDR3aa: CAWSQGENHGYTF
CDR3nt: TGTGCCTGGAGCCAGGGGGAAAACCATGGCTACACCTTC

j_gene: TRBJ1-2
d_gene: -
len: 17
v_gene: TRBV13
abundance: few
CDR3aa: CASSLVRSLRRNYGYTF
CDR3nt: TGTGCCAGCAGCTTAGTCCGATCGCTTCGCCGGAACTATGGCTACACCTTC

j_gene: TRBJ1-2
d_gene: -
len: 14
v_gene: TRBV6-2/TRBV6-3
abundance: -
CDR3aa: CASSKGQLYYGYTF
CDR3nt: TGTGCCAGCAGTAAAGGACAGCTATACTATGGCTACACCTTC

j_gene: TRBJ2-3
d_gene: -
len: 14
v_gene: TRBV5-1
abundance: -
CDR3aa: CASSGGPGTDTQYF
CDR3nt: TGCGCCAGCAGCGGAGGGCCGGGCACAGATACGCAGTATTTT

j_gene: TRBJ2-1
d_gene: TRBD2
len: 15
v_gene: TRBV5-1
abundance: -
CDR3aa: CASRAGTSGYNEQFF
CDR3nt: TGCGCCAGCAGAGCCGGGACTAGCGGTTACAATGAGCAGTTCTTC

j_gene: TRBJ2-6
d_gene: -
len: 16
v_gene: TRBV7-2
abundance: -
CDR3aa: CASSRDSVSGANVLTF
CDR3nt: TGTGCCAGCAGCCGCGACAGCGTCTCTGGGGCCAACGTCCTGACTTTC

j_gene: TRBJ1-4
d_gene: -
len: 14
v_gene: TRBV6-6
abundance: -
CDR3aa: CASSNRVGNEKLFF
CDR3nt: TGTGCCAGCAGCAACAGGGTCGGGAATGAAAAACTGTTTTTT